This TCR beta chain was identified during a study of CDR3 diversity in severe acne. TCRdb fed the PCR reads into MiXCR, producing one record per CDR3 protein. This table has tens of thousands of distinct CDR3 sequences, under 60% appearing once. The germline V gene encodes CDR1 KGHDR and CDR2 SFDVKD. Trimming pared 6 bases from V and 5 bases from J, leaving 18 bases between. The CDR3 runs to 15 residues. The sequence was collected from a male donor in good health, without acne. The sample taken for sequencing was blood. J is TRBJ1-1 and V is TRBV24-1, with a possible D match to TRBD1 (6 bases). The chain's CDR3 is CATSSATQGRTEAFF. DNA of the CDR3: TGTGCCACCAGTTCCGCGACACAGGGACGAACTGAAGCTTTCTTT.